One sample yielded the 24 T cell receptor beta chains listed below, sequenced in a study of blood T cell repertoires in COVID-19. TCRdb's copy holds only in-frame clones and misses some; the assay was immunoSEQ multiplex PCR. Counted here are almost 70,000 clones, roughly nine tenths occurring once; the ten biggest clones make up about 5%. Sequencing was performed on peripheral blood. The receptors were sampled from a woman in her forties or fifties with active COVID-19.

J is TRBJ2-1 and V is TRBV2, with unresolved D. Germline CDR1 reads SNHLY; CDR2 reads FYNNEI. Trimming left V 5 bases short and J 3 bases short, with 14 bases between. The CDR3 is 15 amino acids. CDR3 protein: CASSSPQKVYNEQFF. The DNA for the CDR3 is TGTGCCAGCAGTTCCCCACAGAAGGTCTACAATGAGCAGTTCTTC.

For this clone: The junction and the germline gene differ at one end; a read error may be behind it. The chain couples TRBV30 to TRBJ1-1; the match to TRBD1 covers 7 bases. This CDR3 is built from 13 residues. Germline assignment: CDR1 GTSNPN and CDR2 SVGIG (reference sequence). The CDR3 DNA follows: TGTGCCTGGAGTGTCGGTACAGGGGATTATCTTGAATTT. Encoded protein: CAWSVGTGDYLEF.

The chain employs TRBV19 and TRBJ1-6; D remains ambiguous. The length of the CDR3 is 15 residues. The ends were cut back, 9 bases at V and 7 bases at J, with 19 bases in the middle. Germline CDR1 is LNHDA and CDR2 is SQIVND (reference sequence). CDR3 DNA: TGTGCCAGCCGAACGACGCCCACGGAGAATTCACCCCTCCACTTT. Its protein is CASRTTPTENSPLHF.

This clone turned up a few times. The chain carries TRBV5-5 and TRBJ2-7; perhaps TRBD2 as D (5 bases). Trimming pared 3 bases from V and 3 bases from J, leaving 13 bases between. The CDR3 loop spans 14 amino acids. CDR1 SGHKS and CDR2 YYEKEE come from the germline V gene (reference sequence). Written as DNA, the CDR3 is TGTGCCAGCAGCTCTCCGAGGAGCGGCTACGAGCAGTACTTC. Its translation: CASSSPRSGYEQYF.

This clone showed up just a few times. V and J are TRBV7-3 and TRBJ1-5, with 8 bases matching TRBD1. Unmatched junction bases numbered 3, after V lost 5 bases and J lost 6 bases. CDR1 SGHTA and CDR2 FQGTGA come from the germline V gene. The CDR3 is 13 amino acids. CDR3 residues: CASSKTGGQPQHF. CDR3 nucleotides: TGTGCCAGCAGCAAAACAGGGGGTCAGCCCCAGCATTTT.

This clone was found a few times. The chain has TRBV6-5 and TRBJ1-6, with 7 positions matching TRBD1. The germline V gene encodes CDR1 MNHEY and CDR2 SVGAGI. With 9 bases clipped from V and 10 bases from J, the junction kept 12 bases outside the gene matches. The CDR3 is 14 residues long. The CDR3 loop reads CASSKQGPGSPLHF. The DNA for the CDR3 is TGTGCCAGTTCTAAACAGGGGCCCGGCTCACCCCTCCACTTT.

CDR3 protein: CASSLGSGSFETQYF. For the CDR3, the DNA is TGCGCCAGCAGCTTGGGTAGCGGGAGCTTTGAGACCCAGTACTTC. This chain links TRBV5-1 with TRBJ2-5; 9 nucleotides match TRBD2. Germline V gene lookup returns CDR1 SGHRS and CDR2 YFSETQ. The CDR3 length is 15 residues. After removal of 0 bases from V and 5 bases from J, the junction contained 5 bases not matched to a gene.

The genes are TRBV7-9 and TRBJ1-2; 7 bases match TRBD1. The V segment lost 4 bases and the J segment 7 bases; nucleotides outside the gene matches: 6. Germline V gene sequence: CDR1 SEHNR, CDR2 FQNEAQ (reference sequence). The CDR3 has 13 amino acids. Here the CDR3 reads CASSSTGVAGYTF. The CDR3 nucleotides are TGTGCCAGCAGCTCCACAGGGGTGGCTGGCTACACCTTC.

This rearrangement joins TRBV24-1 to TRBJ2-1; 8 positions agree with TRBD2. Germline assignment: CDR1 KGHDR and CDR2 SFDVKD. Unmatched junction bases numbered 7, after V lost 9 bases and J lost 7 bases. The CDR3 runs 13 residues. The CDR3 here is CATARGAMNEQFF. The CDR3 DNA follows: TGTGCCACCGCGCGGGGGGCGATGAATGAGCAGTTCTTC.

V is TRBV6-1 and J is TRBJ1-5; possibly TRBD1 for D (5 bases). The germline gives CDR1 MNHNS, CDR2 SASEGT. V lost 3 bases, J lost 7 bases, and 10 bases lay in between. The CDR3 spans 13 residues. The CDR3 DNA reads as TGTGCCAGCAGTGATACGGGGGAGCAGCCCCAGCATTTT. It is translated as CASSDTGEQPQHF.

The rearrangement links TRBV6-4 to TRBJ2-1; 8 nucleotides align to TRBD2. The germline V gene has CDR1 MRHNA and CDR2 SNTAGT. V shed 5 bases and J 7 bases; nucleotides not matched to a gene: 13. The CDR3 is made up of 16 amino acids. The CDR3 protein is CASSPAGGSGWNEQFF. In DNA form, the CDR3 reads TGTGCCAGCAGTCCGGCGGGAGGTTCCGGGTGGAATGAGCAGTTCTTC.

The chain joins TRBV7-3 to TRBJ2-2; 8 bases align to TRBD2. Germline trimming cut 6 bases from V and 6 bases from J; bases unmatched to any gene: 6. Germline V gene lookup returns CDR1 SGHTA and CDR2 FQGTGA. The CDR3 loop spans 14 amino acids. The CDR3 region has the DNA TGTGCCAGCAGGAAGACTAGCGCCGCCGGGGAGCTGTTTTTT. Its protein product is CASRKTSAAGELFF.

The genes are TRBV18 and TRBJ2-3; 7 bases agree with TRBD2. Germline CDR1 KGHSH, CDR2 LQKENI. Unmatched junction bases numbered 7, after V lost 3 bases and J lost 1 base. The CDR3 is 16 amino acids. The CDR3 DNA follows: TGTGCCAGCTCACCCTCGGATAGCGGGCGCACAGATACGCAGTATTTT. Protein product: CASSPSDSGRTDTQYF. The full variable domain, in which reference TRBV18 and TRBJ2-3 provide the parts outside the CDR3, is NAGVMQNPRHLVRRRGQEARLRCSPMKGHSHVYWYRQLPEEGLKFMVYLQKENIIDESGMPKERFSAEFPKEGPSILRIQQVVRGDSAAYFCASSPSDSGRTDTQYFGPGTRLTVL.

The chain carries TRBV5-6 and TRBJ2-5; 8 bases are shared with TRBD2. V was clipped by 7 bases and J by 5 bases; unmatched bases: 10. Germline V CDR1 and CDR2: SGHDT, YYEEEE. CDR3 size: 14 residues. CDR3 coding DNA: TGTGCCAGCTTTAACGGGAGGGCCCACGAGACCCAGTACTTC. Protein: CASFNGRAHETQYF. The variable domain in full, completed from reference TRBV5-6 and TRBJ2-5, reads DAGVTQSPTHLIKTRGQQVTLRCSPKSGHDTVSWYQQALGQGPQFIFQYYEEEERQRGNFPDRFSGHQFPNYSSELNVNALLLGDSALYLCASFNGRAHETQYFGPGTRLLVL.

V gene TRBV10-3 combines with J gene TRBJ2-7; no firm D call. Trimming left V 3 bases short and J 2 bases short, with 5 bases between. The germline V gene encodes CDR1 ENHRY and CDR2 SYGVKD. The CDR3 loop spans 12 amino acids. CDR3 bases: TGTGCCATCAGTGACCAAACCTACGAGCAGTACTTC. Its protein is CAISDQTYEQYF.

V is TRBV2 and J is TRBJ2-7, with a weak D call TRBD1 (5 bases). The CDR3 covers 14 residues. The germline gives CDR1 SNHLY, CDR2 FYNNEI. The ends were cut back, 11 bases at V and 2 bases at J, with 19 bases in the middle. The CDR3, as DNA: TGTGCCGGCTCGGATTTGGGGCCGACCTACGAGCAGTACTTC. This codes for CAGSDLGPTYEQYF.

This clone was seen a single time. The V and J genes are TRBV5-1 and TRBJ1-2, with a tentative D call TRBD1 (6 bases). Trimming removed 5 bases at V and 4 bases at J, with 12 bases between. Germline V CDR1 and CDR2: SGHRS, YFSETQ. The CDR3 has 13 amino acids. The CDR3 sequence is CASSPGTTYGYTF. CDR3 coding DNA: TGCGCCAGCAGTCCCGGGACAACCTATGGCTACACCTTC.

This chain connects TRBV5-1 to TRBJ1-1; weak D call: TRBD1 (6 bases). The length of the CDR3 is 14 residues. Germline V gene lookup returns CDR1 SGHRS and CDR2 YFSETQ. V lost 2 bases, J lost 4 bases, and 12 bases lay in between. CDR3 protein: CASSFTGSATEAFF. The CDR3 DNA reads TGCGCCAGCAGCTTCACAGGGTCCGCCACTGAAGCTTTCTTT. Supplemented by reference TRBV5-1 and TRBJ1-1, the full variable domain reads KAGVTQTPRYLIKTRGQQVTLSCSPISGHRSVSWYQQTPGQGLQFLFEYFSETQRNKGNFPGRFSGRQFSNSRSEMNVSTLELGDSALYLCASSFTGSATEAFFGQGTRLTVV.

The rearrangement joins TRBV7-9 to TRBJ1-4; D remains unclear. Deletions cut 1 base from V and 7 bases from J, with 10 bases between. Germline lookup yields CDR1 SEHNR and CDR2 FQNEAQ (reference sequence). CDR3 length equals 14 residues. The CDR3 loop is CASSLGGFSEKLFF. CDR3 nucleotide sequence: TGTGCCAGCAGCTTAGGAGGGTTTAGTGAAAAACTGTTTTTT.

The V and J genes are TRBV29-1 and TRBJ2-5, with D perhaps TRBD2 (5 bases). The CDR3 extends over 12 amino acids. Trimming took 6 bases from V and 5 from J, leaving 13 bases between them. Per germline, CDR1 SQVTM and CDR2 ANQGSEA. The CDR3 loop is CSVVGVGETQYF. The CDR3 bases are TGCAGCGTCGTGGGAGTGGGGGAGACCCAGTACTTC.

This chain joins TRBV27 and TRBJ2-7; the match to TRBD2 covers 7 bases. CDR1 and CDR2 from the germline V gene are MNHEY and SMNVEV (reference sequence). The length of the CDR3 is 15 residues. V trimming: 3 bases; J trimming: 0 bases; junction bases outside the gene matches: 5. The CDR3 loop reads CASSFTLAFSYEQYF. CDR3 coding DNA: TGTGCCAGCAGTTTCACACTAGCGTTCTCCTACGAGCAGTACTTC.

V usage is TRBV7-8 and J usage is TRBJ1-5, with 7 bases lining up with TRBD1. Germline CDR1 and CDR2: SGHVS and FQNEAQ. The CDR3 length is 16 residues. Trimming at V came to 5 bases and at J to 0 bases, leaving 7 bases not matched to a gene. CDR3: CASSPRDRHSNQPQHF. DNA of the CDR3: TGTGCCAGCAGCCCCCGGGACAGACATAGCAATCAGCCCCAGCATTTT.

V gene TRBV18 combines with J gene TRBJ1-1; TRBD1 aligns across 7 bases. The germline V gene has CDR1 KGHSH and CDR2 LQKENI. The V gene end was trimmed by 3 bases and the J gene end by 2 bases; junction bases not matched to a gene: 6. The CDR3 is made up of 15 amino acids. CDR3: CASSPPTGRNTEAFF. Here the CDR3 DNA reads TGTGCCAGCTCACCCCCGACAGGGAGAAACACTGAAGCTTTCTTT.

The chain couples TRBV20-1 to TRBJ1-3; TRBD1 might be the D (5 bases). CDR1 is DFQATT, CDR2 SNEGSKA, per germline (reference sequence). V lost 3 bases and J 4 bases, leaving 10 bases between the germline ends. The CDR3 loop spans 13 amino acids. In DNA form, the CDR3 reads TGCAGTGCTAGTGTCAGGGCAGGAAACACCATATATTTT. The encoded protein is CSASVRAGNTIYF.